The next 20 T cell receptor beta chains were all read from a single sample in a study of blood T cell repertoires in COVID-19. Libraries were prepared by immunoSEQ multiplex PCR; TCRdb keeps only in-frame clonotypes and omits some of them. Among 300,000 or so clones listed, roughly 90% were seen once. Sample: PBMCs or T cells enriched from blood (not recorded which). Receptors originate from a woman aged 25 to 39 who had recovered from COVID-19.

This clone was picked up a small number of times. The V gene is TRBV5-1, the J gene TRBJ2-2; 8 bases match TRBD1. CDR1 is SGHRS, CDR2 YFSETQ, per germline. The length of the CDR3 is 15 residues. Trimming took 4 bases from V and 8 from J; bases not matched to a gene: 10. In DNA form, the CDR3 reads TGCGCCAGCAGCCCGGCCGACAGGGGCATGGGGGAGCTGTTTTTT. Protein product: CASSPADRGMGELFF.

The chain carries TRBV30 and TRBJ2-1; 8 bases are shared with TRBD1. CDR1 is GTSNPN and CDR2 is SVGIG in the germline V gene (reference sequence). The CDR3 sequence is 14 residues long. Trimming removed 5 bases from V and 8 bases from J; junction bases left unmatched: 11. The CDR3 here is CAWGALGTGDEQFF. The CDR3 region has the DNA TGTGCCTGGGGTGCCTTGGGGACAGGAGATGAGCAGTTCTTC.

This clone has just a few counts. The chain couples TRBV27 to TRBJ1-2; perhaps TRBD1 as D (5 bases). In germline, CDR1 is MNHEY, CDR2 SMNVEV (reference sequence). The germline V and J ends were trimmed by 1 base and 3 bases, with 6 bases remaining between them. The CDR3 runs 13 residues. CDR3 sequence: CASSLFRDYGYTF. CDR3 bases: TGTGCCAGCAGTTTATTCAGGGACTATGGCTACACCTTC.

The chain combines TRBV28 with TRBJ1-5; possibly TRBD1 for D (5 bases). Trimming removed 11 bases at V and 4 bases at J, with 18 bases between. Per germline, CDR1 MDHEN and CDR2 SYDVKM. This CDR3 has 14 amino acids. CDR3 DNA: TGTGCCTCCACGGTTTGGGGGGGAAATCAGCCCCAGCATTTT. Residues: CASTVWGGNQPQHF.

This clone was counted once. V and J are TRBV5-4 and TRBJ1-3; possible D gene TRBD1, 6 bases. Germline loops: CDR1 SGHNT, CDR2 YYREEE (reference sequence). V dropped 5 bases and J dropped 2 bases, with 17 bases sitting between them. This CDR3 has 16 residues. This chain's CDR3 is CASSEPGELAGNTIYF. CDR3 nucleotide sequence: TGTGCCAGCAGTGAACCAGGGGAACTGGCTGGAAACACCATATATTTT.

The chain has TRBV4-1 and TRBJ1-1; a weak D match, TRBD1 (6 bases). V lost 0 bases and J 4 bases, leaving 9 bases between the germline ends. Looked up from germline, CDR1 is MGHRA and CDR2 is YSYEKL. The CDR3 contains 14 residues. Here the CDR3 DNA reads TGCGCCAGCAGCCAAGATACAGGGCGCACTGAAGCTTTCTTT. It is translated as CASSQDTGRTEAFF.

This chain uses TRBV19 with TRBJ1-6; 8 bases fit TRBD1. After removal of 6 bases from V and 5 bases from J, the junction contained 6 bases not matched to a gene. This CDR3 has 15 amino acids. CDR1 LNHDA and CDR2 SQIVND come from the germline V gene (reference sequence). Written as DNA, the CDR3 is TGTGCCAGTAGCCGAGGGACAGGAGATAATTCACCCCTCCACTTT. Its translation is CASSRGTGDNSPLHF.

The V gene is TRBV27, the J gene TRBJ1-2; 9 bases align to TRBD1. Trimming cost V 5 bases and J 3 bases; bases outside gene matches: 13. The CDR3 has 17 residues. CDR1 MNHEY and CDR2 SMNVEV come from the germline V gene (reference sequence). CDR3 amino acids: CASSPGQGRPLDYGYTF. CDR3 DNA: TGTGCCAGCAGTCCAGGACAGGGGCGGCCTCTAGACTATGGCTACACCTTC.

V gene TRBV2 combines with J gene TRBJ2-7; maybe TRBD2 (5 bases). With 6 bases removed from V and 5 bases from J, the gap between germline ends came to 14 bases. This CDR3 comprises 13 residues. Germline assignment: CDR1 SNHLY and CDR2 FYNNEI. CDR3 sequence: CASSDRGSDEQYF. The CDR3 DNA is TGTGCCAGCAGCGACCGAGGGAGCGACGAGCAGTACTTC.

The rearrangement links TRBV2 to TRBJ2-7, with D maybe TRBD1 (5 bases). Germline CDR1 is SNHLY and CDR2 is FYNNEI. The CDR3 is made up of 14 amino acids. Trimming removed 2 bases from V and 3 bases from J, with 11 bases in between. The CDR3 sequence is CASSERGPGYEQYF. The CDR3, as DNA: TGTGCCAGCAGTGAAAGGGGTCCGGGCTACGAGCAGTACTTC.

The chain combines TRBV5-1 with TRBJ1-6; TRBD1 agrees at 7 bases. The length of the CDR3 is 16 residues. Looked up from germline, CDR1 is SGHRS and CDR2 is YFSETQ. With V trimmed by 4 bases and J by 4 bases, 8 bases remained unmatched. The CDR3 DNA reads TGCGCCAGCAGCCCGAGGGGGGACAGATATAATTCACCCCTCCACTTT. This translates into CASSPRGDRYNSPLHF.

The chain combines TRBV15 with TRBJ2-7; 7 nucleotides align to TRBD1. Germline CDR1 LNHNV, CDR2 YYDKDF (reference sequence). This CDR3 spans 16 amino acids. V was clipped by 3 bases and J by 2 bases; unmatched bases: 10. In nucleotides, the CDR3 is TGTGCCACCAGCAGGGACACAGGGGTTGGGACCTACGAGCAGTACTTC. Translating gives CATSRDTGVGTYEQYF.

The chain carries TRBV11-3 and TRBJ2-2; perhaps TRBD1 as D (5 bases). Germline V lookup: CDR1 SGHNT, CDR2 YENEEA. V was cut by 4 bases and J by 7 bases, with 10 bases left in between. This CDR3 is built from 13 residues. The chain's CDR3 is CASSSEQDGELFF. The DNA for the CDR3 is TGTGCCAGCAGCTCAGAACAGGACGGGGAGCTGTTTTTT.

J is TRBJ2-5 and V is TRBV9, with 11 nucleotides matching TRBD2. Trimming cost V 2 bases and J 5 bases; bases outside gene matches: 8. The CDR3 has 16 amino acids. Per germline, CDR1 SGDLS and CDR2 YYNGEE. The chain's CDR3 is CASSVGLAGGGETQYF. The CDR3 nucleotides read TGTGCCAGCAGCGTCGGGCTAGCGGGGGGCGGGGAGACCCAGTACTTC.

The chain links TRBV7-2 to TRBJ1-1; tentatively, D is TRBD1 (6 bases). V lost 1 base to trimming and J lost 3 bases, with 18 bases between them. This CDR3 has 17 amino acids. Per the germline V gene, CDR1 is SGHTA and CDR2 is FQGNSA. This chain's CDR3 is CASSLGSRFHRDTEAFF. The CDR3 bases are TGTGCCAGCAGCTTAGGATCGAGATTTCACAGGGACACTGAAGCTTTCTTT.

The chain uses TRBV2 and TRBJ1-5; a weak D match, TRBD1 (6 bases). V was shortened by 6 bases and J by 0 bases, with 12 bases between the two germline ends. Germline V gene data show CDR1 as SNHLY and CDR2 as FYNNEI. This CDR3 comprises 15 residues. This CDR3 is CASREQGNSNQPQHF. CDR3 bases: TGTGCCAGCAGGGAACAGGGTAATAGCAATCAGCCCCAGCATTTT.

The chain has TRBV28 and TRBJ2-1, with 7 bases aligning to TRBD1. Per germline, CDR1 MDHEN and CDR2 SYDVKM. V dropped 5 bases and J dropped 6; count of bases not matched to a gene: 10. The CDR3 is 15 residues long. The CDR3 region is CASSDRDRFSNEQFF. CDR3 nucleotide sequence: TGTGCCAGCAGTGACAGGGATCGATTCAGCAATGAGCAGTTCTTC.

The chain links TRBV28 to TRBJ2-7, with 9 bases fitting TRBD1. The V segment lost 6 bases and the J segment 5 bases; nucleotides outside the gene matches: 8. The CDR3 loop spans 14 amino acids. The germline V gene encodes CDR1 MDHEN and CDR2 SYDVKM. CDR3 amino acids: CASRPSGTGNEQYF. DNA of the CDR3: TGTGCCAGCAGGCCATCCGGGACAGGGAACGAGCAGTACTTC. Combining the CDR3 with reference TRBV28 and TRBJ2-7 gives the whole variable domain DVKVTQSSRYLVKRTGEKVFLECVQDMDHENMFWYRQDPGLGLRLIYFSYDVKMKEKGDIPEGYSVSREKKERFSLILESASTNQTSMYLCASRPSGTGNEQYFGPGTRLTVT.

This chain uses TRBV18 with TRBJ1-5, with a weak D call TRBD1 (5 bases). The CDR3 runs to 16 residues. Trimming took off 3 bases at V and 1 base at J, with 13 bases between the two ends. From germline, CDR1 is KGHSH and CDR2 LQKENI. The DNA for the CDR3 is TGTGCCAGCTCACCCTGGGGAGGGGAAAGCAATCAGCCCCAGCATTTT. As protein: CASSPWGGESNQPQHF.

This chain joins TRBV13 and TRBJ2-3; 8 nucleotides align to TRBD2. Germline-derived CDR1 and CDR2 are PRHDT and FYEKMQ (reference sequence). With 1 base clipped from V and 0 bases from J, the junction kept 3 bases outside the gene matches. This CDR3 contains 16 residues. The CDR3 DNA reads as TGTGCCAGCAGCTTAGAACCTAGCGGGAGCACAGATACGCAGTATTTT. This encodes CASSLEPSGSTDTQYF.